Each of the 3 T cell receptor beta chains below was sequenced from the same sample in a study of cytomegalovirus exposure and HLA in healthy donors (dated by TCRdb to 2015 to 2018). The library was produced with the immunoSEQ multiplex PCR assay. The multiplex PCR relied on a mix of 60 forward primers for TCR Vbeta segments and 13 reverse primers for TCR Jbeta segments. TCRdb's version of the immuneACCESS table is confined to in-frame rearrangements and falls short of the full clone set. An unresolved V gene accounts for under half of the shortfall where checked; the remainder is of unknown origin. In this sample the table shows some 170,000 clones, about three quarters of which occur a single time. Less than 8% of the sample goes to the ten largest clones. The sample comprised PBMCs. These receptors originate from a man in his forties in good health and CMV-seropositive.

This sequence joins TRBV11-3 and TRBJ2-3; 11 bases agree with TRBD2. V was clipped by 3 bases and J by 2 bases; unmatched bases: 4. This CDR3 has 16 amino acids. Germline values: CDR1 SGHNT, CDR2 YENEEA. Written as DNA, the CDR3 is TGTGCCAGCAGCTTGGGACTAGCGGCTTCCACAGATACGCAGTATTTT. It yields the protein CASSLGLAASTDTQYF.

The V gene is TRBV14, the J gene TRBJ2-7; TRBD1 matches 10 bases. The germline gives CDR1 SGHDN, CDR2 FVKESK. Trimming took 5 bases from V and 5 from J; bases not matched to a gene: 6. The CDR3 is 14 amino acids. The CDR3 sequence is CASSGLGTGDEQYF. The CDR3, as DNA: TGTGCCAGCAGCGGTCTGGGGACAGGGGACGAGCAGTACTTC.

The chain has TRBV9 and TRBJ2-5; D not resolved. The ends were cut back, 3 bases at V and 0 bases at J, with 9 bases in the middle. This CDR3 region has 14 residues. Germline CDR1 SGDLS, CDR2 YYNGEE. The CDR3, as DNA: TGTGCCAGCAGCGACCCTAGAGACCAAGAGACCCAGTACTTC. Amino acids: CASSDPRDQETQYF. Variable domain in full (rest from reference TRBV9 and TRBJ2-5): DSGVTQTPKHLITATGQRVTLRCSPRSGDLSVYWYQQSLDQGLQFLIQYYNGEERAKGNILERFSAQQFPDLHSELNLSSLELGDSALYFCASSDPRDQETQYFGPGTRLLVL.